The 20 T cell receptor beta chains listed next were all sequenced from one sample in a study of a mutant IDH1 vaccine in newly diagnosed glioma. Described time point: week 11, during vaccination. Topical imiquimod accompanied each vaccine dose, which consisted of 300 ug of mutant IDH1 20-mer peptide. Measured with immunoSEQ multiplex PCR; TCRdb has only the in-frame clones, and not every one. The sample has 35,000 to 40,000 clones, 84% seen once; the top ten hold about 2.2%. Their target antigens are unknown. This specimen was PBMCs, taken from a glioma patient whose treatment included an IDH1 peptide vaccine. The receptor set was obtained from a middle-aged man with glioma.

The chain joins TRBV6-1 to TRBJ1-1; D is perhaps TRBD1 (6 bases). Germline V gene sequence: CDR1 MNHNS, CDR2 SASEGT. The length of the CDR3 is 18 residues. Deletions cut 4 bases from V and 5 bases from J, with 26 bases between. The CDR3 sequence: CASSASPGGQGGPTEAFF. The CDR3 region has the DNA TGTGCCAGCAGTGCATCGCCGGGGGGGCAGGGTGGACCAACTGAAGCTTTCTTT.

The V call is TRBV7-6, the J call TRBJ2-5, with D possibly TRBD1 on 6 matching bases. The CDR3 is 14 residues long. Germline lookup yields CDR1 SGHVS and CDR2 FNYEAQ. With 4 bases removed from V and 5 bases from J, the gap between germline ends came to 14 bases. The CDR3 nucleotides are TGTGCCAGCAGCTCCACAGGGAGTTGGGAGACCCAGTACTTC. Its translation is CASSSTGSWETQYF.

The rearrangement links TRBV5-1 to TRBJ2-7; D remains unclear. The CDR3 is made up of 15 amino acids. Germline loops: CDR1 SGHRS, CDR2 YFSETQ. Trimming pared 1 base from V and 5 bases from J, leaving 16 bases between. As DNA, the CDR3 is TGCGCCAGCAGCTTGCTTTCTACGAGCCAAAACGAGCAGTACTTC. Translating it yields CASSLLSTSQNEQYF. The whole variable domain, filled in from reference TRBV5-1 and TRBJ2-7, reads KAGVTQTPRYLIKTRGQQVTLSCSPISGHRSVSWYQQTPGQGLQFLFEYFSETQRNKGNFPGRFSGRQFSNSRSEMNVSTLELGDSALYLCASSLLSTSQNEQYFGPGTRLTVT.

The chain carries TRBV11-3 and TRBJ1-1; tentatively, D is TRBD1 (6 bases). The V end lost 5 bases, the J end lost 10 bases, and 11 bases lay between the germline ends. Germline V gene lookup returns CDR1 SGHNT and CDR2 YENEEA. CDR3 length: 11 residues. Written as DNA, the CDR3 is TGTGCCAGCAGCCCCTACAGGGTAGCTTTCTTT. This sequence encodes CASSPYRVAFF.

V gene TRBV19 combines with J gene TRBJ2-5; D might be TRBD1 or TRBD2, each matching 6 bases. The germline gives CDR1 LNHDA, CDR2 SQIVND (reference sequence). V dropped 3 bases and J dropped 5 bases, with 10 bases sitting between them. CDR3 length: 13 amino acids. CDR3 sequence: CASSIGGSETQYF. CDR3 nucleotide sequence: TGTGCCAGTAGTATCGGGGGCTCGGAGACCCAGTACTTC.

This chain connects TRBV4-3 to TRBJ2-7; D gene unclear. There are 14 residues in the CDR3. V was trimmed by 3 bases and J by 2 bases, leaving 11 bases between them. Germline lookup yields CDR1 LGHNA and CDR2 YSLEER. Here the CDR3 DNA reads TGCGCCAGCAGCCAGAACCGGAGAGCCTACGAGCAGTACTTC. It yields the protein CASSQNRRAYEQYF.

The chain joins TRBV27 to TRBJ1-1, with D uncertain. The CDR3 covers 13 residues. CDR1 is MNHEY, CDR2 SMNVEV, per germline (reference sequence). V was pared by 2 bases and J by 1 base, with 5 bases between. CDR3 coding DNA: TGTGCCAGCAGTTTAGTAGAGAACACTGAAGCTTTCTTT. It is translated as CASSLVENTEAFF.

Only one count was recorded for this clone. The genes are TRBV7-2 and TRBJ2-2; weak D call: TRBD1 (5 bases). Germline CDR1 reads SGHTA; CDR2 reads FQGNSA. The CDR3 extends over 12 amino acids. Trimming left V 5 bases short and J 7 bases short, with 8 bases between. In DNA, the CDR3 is TGTGCCAGCAGCGCCCAGGGCGGGGAGCTGTTTTTT. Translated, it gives CASSAQGGELFF.

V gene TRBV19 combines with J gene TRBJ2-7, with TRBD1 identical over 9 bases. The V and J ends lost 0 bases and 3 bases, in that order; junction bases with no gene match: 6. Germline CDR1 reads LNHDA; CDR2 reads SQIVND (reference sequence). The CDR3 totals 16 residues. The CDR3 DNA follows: TGTGCCAGTAGTATAGATCCGGGACAGGGATTCTACGAGCAGTACTTC. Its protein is CASSIDPGQGFYEQYF.

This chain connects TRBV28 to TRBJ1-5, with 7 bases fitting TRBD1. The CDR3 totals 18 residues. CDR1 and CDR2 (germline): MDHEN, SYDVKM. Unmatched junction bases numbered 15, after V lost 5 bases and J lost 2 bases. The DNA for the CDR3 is TGTGCCAGCAGTCCTTTTTCCCACAGGGGCGTTGGCAATCAGCCCCAGCATTTT. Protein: CASSPFSHRGVGNQPQHF.

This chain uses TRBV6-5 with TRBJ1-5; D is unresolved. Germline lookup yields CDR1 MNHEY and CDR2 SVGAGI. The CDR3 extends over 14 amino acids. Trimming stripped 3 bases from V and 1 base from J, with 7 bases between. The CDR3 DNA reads TGTGCCAGCAGTTATGGAAGGAGCAATCAGCCCCAGCATTTT. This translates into CASSYGRSNQPQHF.

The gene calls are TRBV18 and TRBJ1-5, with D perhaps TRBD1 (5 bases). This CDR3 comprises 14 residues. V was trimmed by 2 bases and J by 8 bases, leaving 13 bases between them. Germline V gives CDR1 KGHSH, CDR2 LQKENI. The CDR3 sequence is CASSPDRPYEPQHF. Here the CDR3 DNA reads TGTGCCAGCTCACCAGACAGACCGTACGAGCCCCAGCATTTT.

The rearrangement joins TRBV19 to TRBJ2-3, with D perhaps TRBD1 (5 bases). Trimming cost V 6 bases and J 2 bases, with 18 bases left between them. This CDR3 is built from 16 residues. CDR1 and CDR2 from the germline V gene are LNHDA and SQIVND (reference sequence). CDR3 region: CASSLSDMFYTDTQYF. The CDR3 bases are TGTGCCAGTAGCCTATCGGACATGTTTTACACAGATACGCAGTATTTT.

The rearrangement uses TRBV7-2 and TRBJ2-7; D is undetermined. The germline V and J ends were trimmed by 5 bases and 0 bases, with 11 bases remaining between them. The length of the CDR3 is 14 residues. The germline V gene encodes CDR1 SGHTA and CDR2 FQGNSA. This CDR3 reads CASSPRTVSYEQYF. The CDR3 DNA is TGTGCCAGCAGCCCTCGCACAGTCTCCTACGAGCAGTACTTC.

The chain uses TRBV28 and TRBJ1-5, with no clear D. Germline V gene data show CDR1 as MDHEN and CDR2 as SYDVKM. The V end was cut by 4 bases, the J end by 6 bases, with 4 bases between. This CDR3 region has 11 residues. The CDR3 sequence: CASSSGQPQHF. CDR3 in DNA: TGTGCCAGCAGTTCGGGTCAGCCCCAGCATTTT. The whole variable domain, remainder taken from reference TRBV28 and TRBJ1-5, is DVKVTQSSRYLVKRTGEKVFLECVQDMDHENMFWYRQDPGLGLRLIYFSYDVKMKEKGDIPEGYSVSREKKERFSLILESASTNQTSMYLCASSSGQPQHFGDGTRLSIL.

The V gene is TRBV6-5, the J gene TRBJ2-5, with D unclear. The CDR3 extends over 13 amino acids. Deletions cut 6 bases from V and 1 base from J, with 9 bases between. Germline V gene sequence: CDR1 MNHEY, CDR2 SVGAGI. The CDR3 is CASSPIFQETQYF. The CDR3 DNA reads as TGTGCCAGCAGCCCCATTTTCCAAGAGACCCAGTACTTC.

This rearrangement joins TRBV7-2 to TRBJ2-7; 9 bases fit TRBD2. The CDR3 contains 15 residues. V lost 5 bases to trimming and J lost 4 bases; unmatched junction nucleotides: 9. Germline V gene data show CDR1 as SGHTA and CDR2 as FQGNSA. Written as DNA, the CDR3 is TGTGCCAGCAGCCAAATGCCTGCGGGAGGGTACGAGCAGTACTTC. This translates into CASSQMPAGGYEQYF.

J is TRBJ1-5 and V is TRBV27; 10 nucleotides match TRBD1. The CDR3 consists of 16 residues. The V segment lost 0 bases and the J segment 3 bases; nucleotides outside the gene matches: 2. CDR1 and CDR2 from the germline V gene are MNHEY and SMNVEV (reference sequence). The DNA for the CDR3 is TGTGCCAGCAGTTTATCGGGACAGGGGTACAATCAGCCCCAGCATTTT. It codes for CASSLSGQGYNQPQHF.

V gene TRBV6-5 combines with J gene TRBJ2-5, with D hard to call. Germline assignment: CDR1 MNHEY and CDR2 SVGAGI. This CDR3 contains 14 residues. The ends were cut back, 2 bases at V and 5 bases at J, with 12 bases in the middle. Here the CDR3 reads CASSYEGDGETQYF. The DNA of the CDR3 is TGTGCCAGCAGTTACGAAGGTGATGGTGAGACCCAGTACTTC.

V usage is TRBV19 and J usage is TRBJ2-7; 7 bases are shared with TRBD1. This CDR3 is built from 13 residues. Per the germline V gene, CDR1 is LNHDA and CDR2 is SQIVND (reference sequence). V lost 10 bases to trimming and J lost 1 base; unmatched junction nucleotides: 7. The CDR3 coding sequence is TGTGCCAACCCCCAGGACAGGTCCTACGAGCAGTACTTC. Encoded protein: CANPQDRSYEQYF.